This T cell receptor beta chain was retrieved from a study of cytomegalovirus exposure and HLA in healthy donors (dated by TCRdb to the late 2010s). Regarding the research as a whole: According to an earlier analysis of 587 of the donors, roughly 180 million T cells yielded some 110 million unique TCR beta sequences and less than 300 Gb of sequence data. An early release that covered some 630 HLA-typed donors contained about 300 gigabases of sequencing data and roughly 84 million unique TCR sequences. Among the roughly 380 genotyped donors, approximately 76% belonged to the genetic ancestry cluster associated with self-reported Caucasian donors. The aim of the study was to test whether cataloging public T cell receptors could identify signatures of past pathogen exposure. The study profiled the T cell repertoires of under 700 subjects by immunosequencing and related them to cytomegalovirus serostatus. A separate validation cohort of roughly 130 different subjects was used in addition to the approximately 700-subject first cohort. To predict cytomegalovirus infection status, the study combined high-throughput TCR immunosequencing, statistical association of individual TCRs with disease status, and machine learning. In a later analysis, previously published TCR beta repertoires from fewer than 750 donors were re-analyzed and high-resolution HLA genotyping was added so that TCR occurrence patterns could be studied. Rather than drawing on any new phenotypic data, the later analysis identified candidate immune exposures from TCR beta sequences and the way those sequences occurred across donors. To decide whether each TCR beta V gene segment behaved as functional or pseudogenic, an earlier analysis of fewer than 750 of the donors relied on high-throughput TCR beta sequencing. Donor age, sex, ethnicity and CMV serostatus were compiled together with the repertoire data. A later genetic analysis took genome-wide SNP genotypes for about 65% of the 666 donors and used that subset as a discovery cohort. Every discovery cohort repertoire had been produced on one sequencing platform. HLA typing covered class I and class II loci at four-digit resolution. The number of typed donors differed by locus: about 620-630 for A, B, C, DRB1 and DQB1; about 520 for DQA1; 600 to 610 for DPA1; and 400 to 480 for DPB1. About five DR-DQ haplotypes were handled as single units for association and clustering because linkage in the cohort was strong. On average, over 200,000 unique TCR beta nucleotide sequences were sequenced per donor among more than 350 genotyped donors of the cohort, with roughly 20% of those sequences being non-productive. What the study reported, not specific to this receptor: A later analysis found that TCR association rates varied across HLA loci, with DRB1 alleles showing the most associated TCRs and HLA-C alleles the fewest. Three of the identified cytomegalovirus-associated TCR beta chains were confirmed in vitro to be specific for cytomegalovirus antigens. Roughly uniform sequencing depth across donors was assumed in presence/absence analyses, although this assumption may not hold. Correlated functional status among segregating V segments might reflect linkage disequilibrium, but an unknown experimental factor could not be ruled out. According to a later analysis, most CMV-associated TCR beta chains appeared to be HLA-restricted, and the HLA associations seemed to be driven largely by CMV exposure. A later genetic analysis associated a missense DCLRE1C variant with V-gene and J-gene trimming of TCR beta chains, and an independent cohort replicated the association. In a later genetic analysis, fewer N-insertions in productive TCRs were reported among donors in an Asian-associated ancestry cluster than the approximately 670-donor mean. In a later analysis, HLA-associated TCR beta chains showed more clonal expansion and lower generation probabilities than non-associated chains that were equally common. The authors suggested that the approach could potentially be generalized to other disease states and immunological phenotypes. At a false discovery rate of 0.05, a later analysis linked around 15,000 TCR beta sequences to specific HLA alleles. A later analysis reported that several top co-occurrence clusters appeared linked to parvovirus B19, influenza, CMV and Epstein-Barr virus. When HLA alleles, especially DR and DQ, strongly co-occurred, TCR associations were difficult to assign to individual alleles. Immune exposure information for the cohort was limited to CMV serostatus. This cohort had only TCR beta chains sequenced, and the lack of alpha or paired-chain data limited which features could be detected. A total of 150 to 200 TCR beta chains were listed by the study as associated with cytomegalovirus. An earlier analysis of approximately 500 of the donors showed that most TCR beta V segments appeared in productive rearrangements either about 87% or about 30% of the time, which broadly matched IMGT annotations. The sequencing pipeline was judged likely to have produced a cluster of highly shared sequence variants as a technical artifact. A further reported finding was that TCR beta sequences accurately predicted the HLA-A and HLA-B alleles for most subjects in the first cohort. Because some donors lacked HLA typing at each locus, the association tests relied only on the typed subset. The 87-base-pair reads could not distinguish some IMGT-functional V segments, including TRBV6-2 and TRBV6-3, so those segments were excluded. Across donors, most TCR sequences were observed very rarely, whereas some public TCRs were present in many individuals. The earlier analysis of about 600 of the donors excluded roughly 16 rarely observed V segments, including chromosome 9 orphons, because counts were too low. In both the original and validation cohorts, the classifier was reported to diagnose cytomegalovirus status with high specificity and sensitivity.

The cohort comprised approximately 700 healthy bone marrow donors. At the time of sampling, all cohort members were nominally healthy, though unrecorded immune exposures were likely present. The donor tested CMV seronegative and was one of the 352 seronegative cohort members. A peripheral blood sample was provided by each donor, and peripheral blood mononuclear cells were used for TCR beta sequencing. The Qiagen DNeasy Blood Extraction Kit was used to extract genomic DNA from the blood cell samples. The germline V gene provides CDR1 SGHRS and CDR2 YFSETQ. The germline V and J ends show losses of 0 bases and 5 bases respectively, and no gene match explains 4 bases of the junction. Taken from cysteine to phenylalanine, the CDR3 has 15 residues. This entry keeps only the CDR3 DNA: 45 bases, framed from base 1. A note on this clone: The antigen it recognizes is unknown. The record has no base qualities; no much larger clone is one base away.

Libraries were constructed by the immunoSEQ multiplex PCR assay. For the multiplex PCR, a mixture combining 60 forward primers for TCR Vbeta segments and 13 reverse primers for TCR Jbeta segments was used. The CDR3 region of rearranged TCR beta genes was amplified from genomic DNA with a multiplex PCR assay. The Illumina HiSeq System was used to sequence the amplified TCR beta libraries as 87-base-pair reads. The paper's data handling went like this. A later analysis counted about 76 million unique TCR beta chains across the 500 to 850 repertoires, and roughly 9.9 million of these chains were shared by at least two donors. Raw reads were error-corrected and collapsed into unique sequences with a nearest-neighbor algorithm that merged closely related sequences to remove PCR and sequencing errors. CDR3 sequences were aligned to IMGT reference sequences to assign V, D and J gene segments. Each retained sequence needed at least a six-nucleotide match to both a V gene segment and a J gene segment. A rearrangement counted as productive if the CDR3 had no stop codons and remained in frame with V and J, and every other rearrangement counted as non-productive. CDR3 was defined according to IMGT convention as the region running from the second conserved V-encoded cysteine to the conserved J-encoded phenylalanine. Sequences without an unambiguous match to a single V gene segment were excluded from the earlier analysis of approximately 560 of the donors. An earlier analysis of about 590 of the donors classified V segments as functional when productive rearrangements were above 56.7% and as segregating when the standard deviation between donors was above 5%. To diagnose cytomegalovirus status from the catalog of TCR beta chain sequences, a statistical classification framework was built. V and J gene assignment, in a later analysis, came from comparing TCR nucleotide sequences with IMGT/GENE-DB human TR gene sequences. In a later analysis, CDR3 sequences and most-parsimonious VDJ recombination scenarios were assigned using the TCRdist pipeline. In a later analysis, each TCR beta chain was defined by its CDR3 amino acid sequence together with its V-gene family, and reads lacking a unique V-gene family were excluded. To address suspected cross-contamination and a sequencing artifact, a later analysis removed several hundred highly shared, low-generation-probability nucleotide sequences. In a later analysis, a clonal expansion index for each public chain was calculated from normalized within-repertoire ranks of inferred template counts. In a later analysis, generation probabilities were computed using a VDJ recombination model fitted to out-of-frame rearrangements, and the results were checked against IGoR. In a later analysis, TCR-TCR, TCR-HLA and TCR-CMV co-occurrence was scored with hypergeometric tests, and a repertoire-size bias correction was applied to TCR pairs. To estimate false discovery rates, a later analysis permuted the HLA or CMV assignments 20 times. In a later analysis, co-occurring TCRs were grouped using DBSCAN, and TCRdist sequence similarity was added for clustering within HLA-allele-positive subsets. Repertoires with fewer than 30,000 or more than 120,000 public chains were left out of co-occurrence clustering, as were about 5 repertoires with anomalous nucleotide sharing. Here the immuneACCESS table is served through TCRdb, limited to in-frame sequences with V and J called. Missing clones are a known gap in these copies; in checked studies unresolved V genes cover under half, and the rest lacks a known reason. For V, J and clone size, that table is used; D and trimming come from the DNA. The sample contains over 130,000 clones, approximately 76% of them found a single time. The ten largest account for 1.8% of the sample.

The chain joins TRBV5-1 to TRBJ2-5, with TRBD2 matching 10 junction bases. The sequencing input was PBMCs. This receptor was identified in a middle-aged man in good health and CMV-seronegative. The CDR3 protein: CASSLGETSGETQYF. The nucleotide sequence is TGCGCCAGCAGCTTGGGCGAGACTAGCGGGGAGACCCAGTACTTC. The variable domain in full, with residues beyond the CDR3 obtained from the reference TRBV5-1 and TRBJ2-5 genes, is KAGVTQTPRYLIKTRGQQVTLSCSPISGHRSVSWYQQTPGQGLQFLFEYFSETQRNKGNFPGRFSGRQFSNSRSEMNVSTLELGDSALYLCASSLGETSGETQYFGPGTRLLVL.